What follows are 5 T cell receptor beta chains derived from one specimen sequenced in a study of vaccination and CD4 T cells after COVID-19. The Oncomine TCR Beta short-read assay was applied to DNA of cultured CD4+ T cells. TCRdb re-called the PCR reads through MiXCR, storing one row per CDR3 protein. The top ten hold roughly a sixth of the sample, which has about 13,000 distinct CDR3 sequences, approximately 50% seen once. Indicated treatment: roughly ten-day PBMC culture with coronavirus spike peptide pools or control peptides (ViraFEST assay). Their antigen targets remain unknown. Specimen: CD4+ T cells from blood, cultured in vitro. The receptors stem from a human donor who had recovered from COVID-19.

The gene calls are TRBV19 and TRBJ2-3, with a weak D call TRBD2 (5 bases). V lost 2 bases to trimming and J lost 0 bases, with 12 bases between them. The CDR3 spans 16 residues. CDR1 and CDR2 from the germline V gene are LNHDA and SQIVND (reference sequence). CDR3 bases: TGTGCCAGTAGTATACTCCGAGGGCGTAGCACAGATACGCAGTATTTT. Protein product: CASSILRGRSTDTQYF.

The CDR3 coding sequence is TGTGCCAGCAAGAGCGGGATCCTGACAGATACGCAGTATTTT. The encoded protein is CASKSGILTDTQYF. V is TRBV28 and J is TRBJ2-3; 7 positions agree with TRBD2. Trimming removed 7 bases from V and 3 bases from J; junction bases left unmatched: 7. Germline V gene sequence: CDR1 MDHEN, CDR2 SYDVKM. The CDR3 consists of 14 residues.

The CDR3 sequence: CSVDGTTDNYGYTF. As DNA, the CDR3 is TGCAGCGTTGATGGGACGACGGATAACTATGGCTACACCTTC. The V and J genes are TRBV29-1 and TRBJ1-2, with D tentatively TRBD1 (5 bases). The CDR3 is 14 amino acids. CDR1 and CDR2 (germline): SQVTM, ANQGSEA. V gave up 3 bases and J gave up 1 base, with 12 bases separating them.

The chain joins TRBV7-9 to TRBJ1-1, with D perhaps matching TRBD1 (6 bases). V was cut by 7 bases and J by 3 bases, with 12 bases left in between. CDR1 and CDR2 (germline): SEHNR, FQNEAQ (reference sequence). This CDR3 has 13 amino acids. The CDR3: CASKIGGDTEAFF. CDR3 DNA: TGTGCCAGCAAGATTGGGGGCGACACTGAAGCTTTCTTT. The whole variable domain, filled in from reference TRBV7-9 and TRBJ1-1, reads DTGVSQNPRHKITKRGQNVTFRCDPISEHNRLYWYRQTLGQGPEFLTYFQNEAQLEKSRLLSDRFSAERPKGSFSTLEIQRTEQGDSAMYLCASKIGGDTEAFFGQGTRLTVV.

V gene TRBV7-9 combines with J gene TRBJ2-2; D not resolved. Trimming took 5 bases from V and 8 from J, leaving 15 bases between them. The CDR3 loop spans 14 amino acids. Germline V CDR1 and CDR2: SEHNR, FQNEAQ (reference sequence). CDR3 in DNA: TGTGCCAGCAGCCCCTTAGACCTGTCAGGGGAGCTGTTTTTT. Amino acid sequence: CASSPLDLSGELFF.